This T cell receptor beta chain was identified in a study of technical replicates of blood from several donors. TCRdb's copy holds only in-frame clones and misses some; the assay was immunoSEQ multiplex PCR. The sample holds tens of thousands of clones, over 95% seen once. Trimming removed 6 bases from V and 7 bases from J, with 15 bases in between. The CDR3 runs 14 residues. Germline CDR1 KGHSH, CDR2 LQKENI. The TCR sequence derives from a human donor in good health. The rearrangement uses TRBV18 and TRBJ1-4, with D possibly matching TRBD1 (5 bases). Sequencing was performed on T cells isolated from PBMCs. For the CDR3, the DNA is TGTGCCAGCTCCCTGGGAGGGGTGGCTGAAAAACTGTTTTTT. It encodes CASSLGGVAEKLFF.